This T cell receptor (beta chain) comes out of a study of OX40 agonist ivuxolimab in advanced cancers. Study information: An agonistic anti-OX40 (CD134) antibody, ivuxolimab, was used to treat the patients. The dose-escalation group included hepatocellular carcinoma, melanoma, renal cell carcinoma and head and neck cancer. Intravenous ivuxolimab was administered to patients every 2 weeks at 0.01 to 10 mg/kg. General study points: With doses of 0.1 to 3.0 mg/kg, CD4+ and CD8+ blood T cells had undergone clonal expansion by week 6.

Per germline, CDR1 GTSNPN and CDR2 SVGIG (reference sequence). The CDR3 runs 13 residues. Trimming pared 3 bases from V and 6 bases from J, leaving 14 bases between. This clone was picked up one time. Its antigen is still unknown. Sequencing used immunoSEQ multiplex PCR; TCRdb keeps in-frame clones, though not all of them. Of roughly 68,000 clones detected, 65% to 90% appear once; the ten largest clones hold around 1.5%. The sequences come from CD4+ or CD8+ T cells sorted from blood, collected in a trial of the OX40 agonist ivuxolimab. V and J are TRBV30 and TRBJ1-2; possibly TRBD1 for D (6 bases). The receptor's source is an adult with an advanced solid tumor such as melanoma, head and neck, liver or kidney cancer. The CDR3 loop reads CAWSVQGPDGYTF. In DNA form, the CDR3 reads TGTGCCTGGAGCGTACAGGGTCCGGATGGCTACACCTTC.